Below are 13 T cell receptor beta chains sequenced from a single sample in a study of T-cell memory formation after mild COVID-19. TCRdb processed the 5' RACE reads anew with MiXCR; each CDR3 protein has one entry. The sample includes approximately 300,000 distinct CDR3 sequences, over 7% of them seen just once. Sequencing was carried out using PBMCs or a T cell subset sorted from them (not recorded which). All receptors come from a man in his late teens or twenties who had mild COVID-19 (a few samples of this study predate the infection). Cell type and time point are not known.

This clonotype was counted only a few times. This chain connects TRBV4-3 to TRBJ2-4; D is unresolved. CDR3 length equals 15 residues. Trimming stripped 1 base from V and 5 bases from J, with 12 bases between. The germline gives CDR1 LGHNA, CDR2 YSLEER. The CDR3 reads CASSQGQQPQNIQYF. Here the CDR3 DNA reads TGCGCCAGCAGCCAAGGGCAGCAGCCCCAAAACATTCAGTACTTC.

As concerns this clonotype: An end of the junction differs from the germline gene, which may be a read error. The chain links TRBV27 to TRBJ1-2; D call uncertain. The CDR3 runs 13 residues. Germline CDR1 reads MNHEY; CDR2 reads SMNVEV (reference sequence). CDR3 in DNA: TGTGCCAGCAGTTTAAGAGGTGCCATAGGCTACAACTTC. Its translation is CASSLRGAIGYNF.

The CDR3 DNA sequence: TGCGCCAGCAAAAAGACAGGTTCGGGGCACGAGCAGTACTTC. It encodes CASKKTGSGHEQYF. V usage is TRBV5-1 and J usage is TRBJ2-7, with D possibly being TRBD1 (6 bases). Germline values: CDR1 SGHRS, CDR2 YFSETQ. This CDR3 region has 14 residues. Trimming stripped 6 bases from V and 5 bases from J, with 18 bases between.

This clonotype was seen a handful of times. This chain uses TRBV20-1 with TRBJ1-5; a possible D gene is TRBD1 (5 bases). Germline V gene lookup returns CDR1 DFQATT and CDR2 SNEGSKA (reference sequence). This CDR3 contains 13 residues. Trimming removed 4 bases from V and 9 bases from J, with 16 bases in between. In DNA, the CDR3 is TGCAGTGCTACCGGGACCATCCTCCCGCCCCAGCATTTT. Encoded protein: CSATGTILPPQHF.

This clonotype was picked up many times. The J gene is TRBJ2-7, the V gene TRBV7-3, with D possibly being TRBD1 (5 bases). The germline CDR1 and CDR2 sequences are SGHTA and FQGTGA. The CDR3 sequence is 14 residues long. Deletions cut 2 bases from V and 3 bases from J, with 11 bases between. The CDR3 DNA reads TGTGCCAGCAGCTTACACCCAGGGCGCTACGAGCAGTACGTC. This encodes CASSLHPGRYEQYV.

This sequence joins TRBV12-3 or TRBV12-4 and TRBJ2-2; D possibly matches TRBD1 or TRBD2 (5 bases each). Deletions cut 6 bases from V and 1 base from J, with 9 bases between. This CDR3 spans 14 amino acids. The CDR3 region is CASRRDQNTGELFF. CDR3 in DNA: TGTGCCAGCAGACGGGACCAGAACACCGGGGAGCTGTTTTTT.

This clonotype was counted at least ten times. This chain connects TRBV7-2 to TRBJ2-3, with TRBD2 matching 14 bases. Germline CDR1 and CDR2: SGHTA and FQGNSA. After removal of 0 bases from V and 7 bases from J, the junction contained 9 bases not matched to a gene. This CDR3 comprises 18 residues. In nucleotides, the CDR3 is TGTGCCAGCAGCTTAGCGGCCGGGACTAGCGGGGGAGGAAATACGCAGTATTTT. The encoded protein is CASSLAAGTSGGGNTQYF.

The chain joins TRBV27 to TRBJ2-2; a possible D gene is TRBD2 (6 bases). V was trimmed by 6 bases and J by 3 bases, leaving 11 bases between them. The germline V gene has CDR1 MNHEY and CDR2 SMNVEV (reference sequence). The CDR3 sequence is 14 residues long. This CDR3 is CASRHWDYTGELFF. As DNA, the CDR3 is TGTGCCAGCAGGCACTGGGACTACACCGGGGAGCTGTTTTTT.

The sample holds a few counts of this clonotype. DNA for the CDR3: TGTGCCACCAGTGTTGGGGCCCTTAGCACAGATACGCAGTATTTT. Translated: CATSVGALSTDTQYF. The V call is TRBV24-1, the J call TRBJ2-3, with D possibly being TRBD1 (5 bases). Germline V CDR1 and CDR2: KGHDR, SFDVKD. Trimming cost V 5 bases and J 0 bases, with 11 bases left between them. CDR3 length equals 15 residues.

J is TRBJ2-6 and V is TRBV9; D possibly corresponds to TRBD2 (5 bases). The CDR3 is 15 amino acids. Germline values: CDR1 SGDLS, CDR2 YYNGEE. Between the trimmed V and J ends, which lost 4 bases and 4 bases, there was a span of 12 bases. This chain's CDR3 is CASSPWTGGANVLTF. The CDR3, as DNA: TGTGCCAGCAGCCCCTGGACGGGAGGGGCCAACGTCCTGACTTTC.

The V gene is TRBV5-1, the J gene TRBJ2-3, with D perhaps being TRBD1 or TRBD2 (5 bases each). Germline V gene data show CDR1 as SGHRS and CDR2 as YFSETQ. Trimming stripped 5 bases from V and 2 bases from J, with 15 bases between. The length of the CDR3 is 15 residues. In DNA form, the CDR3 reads TGCGCCAGCAGGGAGAAGGGGAGCTTCACAGATACGCAGTATTTT. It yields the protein CASREKGSFTDTQYF.

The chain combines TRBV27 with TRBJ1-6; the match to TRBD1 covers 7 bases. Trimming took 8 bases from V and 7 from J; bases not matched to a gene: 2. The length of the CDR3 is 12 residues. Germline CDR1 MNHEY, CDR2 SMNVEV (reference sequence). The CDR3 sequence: CASADRNSPLHF. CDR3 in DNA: TGTGCCAGCGCGGACAGGAATTCACCCCTCCACTTT.

The CDR3 region is CASSRRRGNEKLFF. CDR3 nucleotides: TGTGCCAGCAGCCGGAGAAGGGGAAATGAAAAACTGTTTTTT. The V call is TRBV7-2, the J call TRBJ1-4; a possible D gene is TRBD1 (5 bases). V lost 5 bases to trimming and J lost 5 bases, with 12 bases between them. The CDR3 loop spans 14 amino acids. CDR1 and CDR2 from the germline V gene are SGHTA and FQGNSA.